A single sample gave rise to the 13 T cell receptor beta chains below, sequenced in a study of cytomegalovirus exposure and HLA in healthy donors. TCRdb's copy holds only in-frame clones and misses some; the assay was immunoSEQ multiplex PCR. The sample contains 120,000 or so clones, roughly 89% of which appear only once. The source material was PBMCs. Receptors were obtained from a woman aged 18-29 years in good health and CMV-seronegative.

V usage is TRBV14 and J usage is TRBJ1-1; TRBD1 agrees at 8 bases. Germline CDR1 reads SGHDN; CDR2 reads FVKESK. The CDR3 has 15 amino acids. J gave up 4 bases and V 1 base, and 5 bases lay outside the gene matches. The CDR3 DNA is TGTGCCAGCAGCCAAGGGACAGGGTTTGGCACTGAAGCTTTCTTT. Its translation: CASSQGTGFGTEAFF.

The gene calls are TRBV28 and TRBJ2-1; TRBD1 might be the D (5 bases). In germline, CDR1 is MDHEN, CDR2 SYDVKM. The V end lost 6 bases, the J end lost 2 bases, and 11 bases lay between the germline ends. This CDR3 is 14 amino acids long. The CDR3 protein is CASSRTSPYNEQFF. CDR3 nucleotide sequence: TGTGCCAGCAGCCGGACATCCCCCTACAATGAGCAGTTCTTC.

This clone was detected once. The chain recombines TRBV4-3 with TRBJ2-1; 9 nucleotides line up with TRBD2. CDR3 length: 14 amino acids. Trimming took 3 bases from V and 10 from J; bases not matched to a gene: 7. The germline V gene has CDR1 LGHNA and CDR2 YSLEER. DNA of the CDR3: TGCGCCAGCAGCCATGCGGGAGGGCCGGGAGAGCAGTTCTTC. Its translation is CASSHAGGPGEQFF.

The rearrangement links TRBV6-5 to TRBJ2-3; TRBD2 is a possible D gene (5 bases). V lost 6 bases, J lost 7 bases, and 20 bases lay in between. The germline gives CDR1 MNHEY, CDR2 SVGAGI. The CDR3 length is 15 residues. Written as DNA, the CDR3 is TGTGCCAGCAGCCTCCACGAGGGAGCGCCGTATACGCAGTATTTT. This gives the protein CASSLHEGAPYTQYF.

The chain has TRBV28 and TRBJ2-3; 9 bases map to TRBD1. J gave up 6 bases and V 6 bases, and 10 bases lay outside the gene matches. CDR1 and CDR2 (germline): MDHEN, SYDVKM. This CDR3 spans 15 amino acids. Here the CDR3 DNA reads TGTGCCAGCAGGGATGGGGACAGGGCATCGGATACGCAGTATTTT. It specifies CASRDGDRASDTQYF.

The CDR3 coding sequence is TGTGCCATCAGAGAGACAGGGTTAGCTGAAGCTTTCTTT. Residues: CAIRETGLAEAFF. This chain links TRBV10-3 with TRBJ1-1, with TRBD1 matching over 7 bases. The CDR3 sequence is 13 residues long. Germline assignment: CDR1 ENHRY and CDR2 SYGVKD. V trimming: 6 bases; J trimming: 6 bases; junction bases outside the gene matches: 7.

The chain combines TRBV18 with TRBJ2-7, with TRBD2 identical over 13 bases. This CDR3 region has 16 residues. Germline assignment: CDR1 KGHSH and CDR2 LQKENI. With V trimmed by 3 bases and J by 6 bases, 8 bases remained unmatched. The CDR3 loop reads CASSPRTSGRFAEQYF. The DNA of the CDR3 is TGTGCCAGCTCACCCAGGACTAGCGGGAGATTCGCCGAGCAGTACTTC.

The V and J genes are TRBV6-1 and TRBJ2-7, with D perhaps matching TRBD1 (6 bases). This CDR3 has 17 amino acids. Trimming stripped 4 bases from V and 1 base from J, with 20 bases between. The V gene's germline CDR1 is MNHNS and CDR2 SASEGT. The CDR3: CASSARSKTGFSYEQYV. CDR3 nucleotide sequence: TGTGCCAGCAGTGCCCGATCAAAGACAGGATTTTCCTACGAGCAGTACGTC.

The chain links TRBV10-2 to TRBJ1-1, with TRBD1 as a possible D gene (6 bases). There are 13 residues in the CDR3. Germline CDR1 is WSHSY and CDR2 is SAAADI. V gave up 7 bases and J gave up 1 base, with 10 bases separating them. CDR3 sequence reads: CASTGAWNTEAFF. The CDR3 DNA reads as TGCGCCAGCACAGGGGCATGGAACACTGAAGCTTTCTTT.

As DNA, the CDR3 is TGCGCCAGCAGCTTGGCCGGGGGAAATGAGCAGTTCTTC. This sequence encodes CASSLAGGNEQFF. The chain employs TRBV5-1 and TRBJ2-1, with a possible D match to TRBD2 (6 bases). This CDR3 spans 13 amino acids. Deletions cut 0 bases from V and 7 bases from J, with 8 bases between. Germline V lookup: CDR1 SGHRS, CDR2 YFSETQ.

This clone was counted once. The V call is TRBV10-3, the J call TRBJ1-3, with D possibly being TRBD1 (6 bases). The CDR3 is 14 residues long. The V end lost 7 bases, the J end lost 4 bases, and 14 bases lay between the germline ends. Germline V gene data show CDR1 as ENHRY and CDR2 as SYGVKD. For the CDR3, the DNA is TGTGCCATCAATGATGACAGGCGAGGAAACACCATATATTTT. The encoded protein is CAINDDRRGNTIYF.

This clone was seen once. The chain has TRBV7-9 and TRBJ2-5, with unresolved D. V gave up 1 base and J gave up 4 bases, with 13 bases separating them. The germline V gene encodes CDR1 SEHNR and CDR2 FQNEAQ (reference sequence). The CDR3 has 15 residues. The CDR3 bases are TGTGCCAGCAGCTTAGTACAGTCCCCGCGAGAGACCCAGTACTTC. It specifies CASSLVQSPRETQYF.

The V and J genes are TRBV29-1 and TRBJ2-2; D call uncertain. Germline CDR1 and CDR2: SQVTM and ANQGSEA. The CDR3 length is 14 residues. Trimming cost V 2 bases and J 0 bases, with 7 bases left between them. Written as DNA, the CDR3 is TGCAGCGTTGAAATTGCGTCGAACACCGGGGAGCTGTTTTTT. It specifies CSVEIASNTGELFF.